This record looks at one TCR beta chain sequence and its context. No antigen is known for it. These data belong to a study of CD8 T cells in ankylosing spondylitis. Whole-study findings and limits: For ankylosing spondylitis blood, a TCR beta motif of seven to nine highly homologous variants appeared characteristic.

Germline V lookup: CDR1 DFQATT, CDR2 SNEGSKA (reference sequence). This CDR3 is built from 13 residues. V was shortened by 3 bases and J by 3 bases, with 11 bases between the two germline ends. TCRdb passed the 5' RACE reads through MiXCR, listing each CDR3 protein once. The sample has roughly 700,000 distinct CDR3 sequences, 15% to 20% seen once. The chain uses TRBV20-1 and TRBJ1-1; no clear D. The sequencing sample was made of blood, either unsorted or a sorted T cell fraction (not recorded which). The clonotype comes from a male donor with ankylosing spondylitis. This CDR3 reads CSARAGSHTEAFF. The CDR3 DNA reads as TGCAGTGCTAGGGCCGGGAGTCACACTGAAGCTTTCTTT.